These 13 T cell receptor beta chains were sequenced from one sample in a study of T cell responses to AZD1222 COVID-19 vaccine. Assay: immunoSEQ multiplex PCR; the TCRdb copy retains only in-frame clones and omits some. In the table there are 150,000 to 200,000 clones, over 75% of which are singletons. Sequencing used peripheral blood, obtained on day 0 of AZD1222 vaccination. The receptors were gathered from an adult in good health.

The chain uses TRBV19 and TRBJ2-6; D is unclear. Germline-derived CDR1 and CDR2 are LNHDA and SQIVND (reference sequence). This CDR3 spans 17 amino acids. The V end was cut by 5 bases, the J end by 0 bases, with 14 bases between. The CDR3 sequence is CASSYQATSSGANVLTF. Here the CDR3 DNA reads TGTGCCAGTAGTTATCAGGCAACCAGCTCTGGGGCCAACGTCCTGACTTTC.

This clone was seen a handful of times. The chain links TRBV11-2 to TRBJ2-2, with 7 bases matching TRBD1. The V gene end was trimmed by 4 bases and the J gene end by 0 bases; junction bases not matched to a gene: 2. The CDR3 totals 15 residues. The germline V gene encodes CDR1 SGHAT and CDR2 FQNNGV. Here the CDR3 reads CASSYGTANTGELFF. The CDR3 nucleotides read TGTGCCAGCAGCTATGGGACAGCGAACACCGGGGAGCTGTTTTTT.

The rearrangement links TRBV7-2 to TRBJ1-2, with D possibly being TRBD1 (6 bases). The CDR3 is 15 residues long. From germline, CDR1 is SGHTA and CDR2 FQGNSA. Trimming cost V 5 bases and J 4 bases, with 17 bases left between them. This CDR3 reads CASSPATGQVYGYTF. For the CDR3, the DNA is TGTGCCAGCAGCCCAGCTACGGGACAAGTCTATGGCTACACCTTC.

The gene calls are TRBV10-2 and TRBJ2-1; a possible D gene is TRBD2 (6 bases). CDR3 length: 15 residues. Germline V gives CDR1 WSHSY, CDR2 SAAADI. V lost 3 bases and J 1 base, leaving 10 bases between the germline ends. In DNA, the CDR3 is TGCGCCAGCAGTGATAGCGGAGCTTCCTACAATGAGCAGTTCTTC. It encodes CASSDSGASYNEQFF.

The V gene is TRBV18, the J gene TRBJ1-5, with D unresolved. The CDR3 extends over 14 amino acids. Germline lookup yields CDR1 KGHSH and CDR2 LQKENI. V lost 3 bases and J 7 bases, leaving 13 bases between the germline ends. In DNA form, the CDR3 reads TGTGCCAGCTCACCGGGCGGGGAGGAGCAGCCCCAGCATTTT. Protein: CASSPGGEEQPQHF.

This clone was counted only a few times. The CDR3 is CASSQRDGVNTF. The DNA for the CDR3 is TGTGCCAGCAGCCAAAGGGACGGCGTTAACACCTTC. The chain recombines TRBV3-1 (or the pseudogene TRBV3-2) with TRBJ1-2; weak D call: TRBD1 (5 bases). Trimming took off 2 bases at V and 12 bases at J, with 13 bases between the two ends. Germline CDR1 and CDR2: LGHDT and YNNKEL (reference sequence). The CDR3 spans 12 residues.

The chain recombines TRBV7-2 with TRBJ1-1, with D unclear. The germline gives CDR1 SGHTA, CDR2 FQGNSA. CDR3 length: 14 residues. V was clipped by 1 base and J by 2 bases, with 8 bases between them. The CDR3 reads CASSLEAINTEAFF. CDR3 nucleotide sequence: TGTGCCAGCAGCTTAGAAGCCATAAACACTGAAGCTTTCTTT.

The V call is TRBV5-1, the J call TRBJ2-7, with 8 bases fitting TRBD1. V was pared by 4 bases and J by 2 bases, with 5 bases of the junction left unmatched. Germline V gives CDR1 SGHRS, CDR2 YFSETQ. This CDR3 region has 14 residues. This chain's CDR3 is CASSGGQGPYEQYF. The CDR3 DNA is TGCGCCAGCAGCGGCGGACAGGGTCCCTACGAGCAGTACTTC.

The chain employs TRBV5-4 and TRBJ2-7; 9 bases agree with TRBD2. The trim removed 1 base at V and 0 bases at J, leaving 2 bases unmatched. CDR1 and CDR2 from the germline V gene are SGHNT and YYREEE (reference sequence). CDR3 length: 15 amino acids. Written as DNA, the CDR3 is TGTGCCAGCAGCTTGAGCGGGGGGCACTCCTACGAGCAGTACTTC. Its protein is CASSLSGGHSYEQYF.

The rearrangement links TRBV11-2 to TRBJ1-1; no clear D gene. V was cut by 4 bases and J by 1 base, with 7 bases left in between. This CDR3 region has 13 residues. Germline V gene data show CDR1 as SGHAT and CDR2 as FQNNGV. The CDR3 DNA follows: TGTGCCAGCAGCTGGGCTGGGAACACTGAAGCTTTCTTT. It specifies CASSWAGNTEAFF.

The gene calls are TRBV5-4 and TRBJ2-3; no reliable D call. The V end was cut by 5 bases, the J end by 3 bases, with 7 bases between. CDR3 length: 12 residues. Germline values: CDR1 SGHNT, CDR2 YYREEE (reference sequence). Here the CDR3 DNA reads TGTGCCAGCAGTTCCAATACAGATACGCAGTATTTT. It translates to CASSSNTDTQYF.

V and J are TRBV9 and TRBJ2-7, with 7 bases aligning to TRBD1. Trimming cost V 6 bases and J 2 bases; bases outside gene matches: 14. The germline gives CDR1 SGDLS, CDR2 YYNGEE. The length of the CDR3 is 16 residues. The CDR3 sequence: CASTKGARQAAYEQYF. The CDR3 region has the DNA TGTGCCAGCACCAAGGGGGCGCGGCAGGCGGCCTACGAGCAGTACTTC.

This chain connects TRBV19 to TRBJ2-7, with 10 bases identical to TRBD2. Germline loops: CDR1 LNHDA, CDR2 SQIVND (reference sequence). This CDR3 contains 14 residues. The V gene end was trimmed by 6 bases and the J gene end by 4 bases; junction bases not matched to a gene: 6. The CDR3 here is CASSRRTSGYEQYF. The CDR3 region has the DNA TGTGCCAGTAGCAGACGGACTAGCGGTTACGAGCAGTACTTC.